At least ten counts were recorded for the clone carrying this T cell receptor beta chain. Its cognate antigen is unknown. This sample is part of a study of regulatory T cells in long-lasting Graves disease. On the study more broadly: Newly diagnosed Graves' patients took antithyroid drugs under 3 months. General study findings and limits: Public clonotype sharing was higher in persistent than newly diagnosed patients.

The TCR beta library used iRepertoire HTBI primers with Arm-PCR amplification of CDR3. TCRdb used MiXCR to reprocess the multiplex PCR reads, holding one entry per CDR3 protein. The data show 580,000 or so distinct CDR3 sequences, 15% to 20% seen once. Time point meaning: newly diagnosed GD, antithyroid drugs for less than 3 months. The TCR library was prepared using RNA isolated from PBMCs. Looked up from germline, CDR1 is SEHNR and CDR2 is FQNEAQ (reference sequence). The CDR3 consists of 14 residues. Between the trimmed V and J ends, which lost 5 bases and 1 base, there was a span of 11 bases. Separately, the same data were catalogued under a study of T cells in Graves' hyperthyroidism and ophthalmopathy. That investigation notes: Most expanded thyroid clonotypes above 0.001 recurred in blood.

The V and J genes are TRBV7-9 and TRBJ1-1, with D uncertain. Sequences were derived from peripheral blood mononuclear cells (PBMCs), sampled at new diagnosis, from a patient treated with antithyroid drugs. This TCR was sampled from a man between 18 and 29 years old with Graves disease. This CDR3 reads CASSAARGNTEAFF. The DNA for the CDR3 is TGTGCCAGCAGCGCCGCACGGGGGAACACTGAAGCTTTCTTT.